This T cell receptor beta chain was found in a study of T-cell reconstitution after alpha-beta-depleted transplantation in children. This clonotype was picked up a small number of times. The TCRbeta library incorporated unique molecular identifiers. TCRdb recomputed calls from the PCR reads with MiXCR, one row per CDR3 protein. The sample carries about 460,000 distinct CDR3 sequences, under 15% recorded once. The CDR3 sequence is 15 residues long. Germline trimming cut 5 bases from V and 4 bases from J; bases unmatched to any gene: 7. Germline V gene data show CDR1 as MNHEY and CDR2 as SVGEGT. The clonotype was recovered from a human donor who donated a stem cell graft to a child with combined immunodeficiency. Sample: PBMCs from the stem cell graft donor, taken from the stem cell graft. The V gene is TRBV6-2 or TRBV6-3, the J gene TRBJ2-2, with 7 positions matching TRBD2. CDR3 region: CASSISGGSTGELFF. The CDR3 nucleotides are TGTGCCAGCAGTATCTCGGGGGGAAGCACCGGGGAGCTGTTTTTT.